This TCR beta chain emerged from a study of cytomegalovirus exposure and HLA in healthy donors. In the study overall: Sequencing of roughly 180 million T cells in an earlier analysis found 90 million to 120 million unique TCR beta sequences. An early data release held some 85 million unique TCRs from HLA-typed donors. Overall study results and limits: Researchers reported in a later analysis that common viral pathogens appeared linked to several top clusters.

On this clone itself: Its matching antigen is unknown.

It was with 60 Vbeta and 13 Jbeta primers that the PCR ran. Sequencing was performed with immunoSEQ multiplex PCR; in TCRdb, only in-frame clones are kept and a portion is missing. The sample includes about 200,000 clones, about 80% of them seen just once. Deletions cut 2 bases from V and 0 bases from J, with 8 bases between. Germline assignment: CDR1 LGHNA and CDR2 YSLEER. The CDR3 contains 16 residues. Sequenced material: PBMCs. This TCR was recovered from a woman between 35 and 50 years old in good health and CMV-seronegative. This chain connects TRBV4-3 to TRBJ1-6; D remains unclear. The CDR3 bases are TGCGCCAGCAGCCAACTGGTCAGCTCCTATAATTCACCCCTCCACTTT. Protein product: CASSQLVSSYNSPLHF.